The 17 T cell receptor beta chains given below trace back to one sample, sequenced in a study of OX40 agonist ivuxolimab in advanced cancers. Generated by immunoSEQ multiplex PCR, the TCRdb table keeps only in-frame clones and is missing some. The sample consists of around 67,000 clones, around four fifths of them appearing once. The sample consisted of CD4+ or CD8+ T cells sorted from blood, taken in a trial of the OX40 agonist ivuxolimab. The receptors shown here come from an adult with an advanced solid tumor such as melanoma, head and neck, liver or kidney cancer.

V and J are TRBV12-5 and TRBJ1-3; D gene uncertain. Germline CDR1 reads LGHNT; CDR2 reads FRNRAP. With 4 bases removed from V and 2 bases from J, the gap between germline ends came to 6 bases. This CDR3 is 13 amino acids long. The CDR3 sequence: CASGSITGNTIYF. The CDR3 bases are TGTGCTAGTGGTTCTATCACTGGAAACACCATATATTTT.

V usage is TRBV9 and J usage is TRBJ1-3; D unclear. The CDR3 has 13 amino acids. In germline, CDR1 is SGDLS, CDR2 YYNGEE. With 5 bases removed from V and 4 bases from J, the gap between germline ends came to 10 bases. The CDR3 region is CASSGLWGNTIYF. CDR3 sequence (DNA): TGTGCCAGCAGTGGGCTGTGGGGAAACACCATATATTTT.

This chain joins TRBV11-1 and TRBJ1-1; 9 bases align to TRBD1. Per germline, CDR1 SGHAT and CDR2 FQDESV (reference sequence). With V trimmed by 6 bases and J by 3 bases, 8 bases remained unmatched. This CDR3 comprises 15 residues. Here the CDR3 reads CASSFNRDRDTEAFF. CDR3 nucleotide sequence: TGTGCCAGCAGTTTCAACCGGGACAGGGACACTGAAGCTTTCTTT.

Written as DNA, the CDR3 is TGTGCCAGCAGCTCAGGGGCAGCGTCAACTAATGAAAAACTGTTTTTT. Its protein is CASSSGAASTNEKLFF. The V and J genes are TRBV5-8 and TRBJ1-4; D perhaps matches TRBD1 (6 bases). Germline V gives CDR1 SGHTS, CDR2 YDEGEE. Trimming shortened V by 3 bases and J by 0 bases, and 12 bases separated the two germline ends. The CDR3 is made up of 16 amino acids.

This chain joins TRBV27 and TRBJ1-1; TRBD1 might be the D (6 bases). The ends were cut back, 6 bases at V and 2 bases at J, with 16 bases in the middle. CDR3 length equals 15 residues. From germline, CDR1 is MNHEY and CDR2 SMNVEV (reference sequence). The CDR3 sequence: CASRQRWGANTEAFF. The CDR3 DNA follows: TGTGCCAGCAGACAGAGGTGGGGGGCCAACACTGAAGCTTTCTTT.

The chain uses TRBV10-2 and TRBJ1-5; 10 bases line up with TRBD1. The V segment lost 6 bases and the J segment 4 bases; nucleotides outside the gene matches: 3. Germline-derived CDR1 and CDR2 are WSHSY and SAAADI. The CDR3 spans 14 residues. The CDR3: CASRGTGDNQPQHF. DNA of the CDR3: TGCGCCAGCAGGGGGACAGGGGATAATCAGCCCCAGCATTTT.

The CDR3 DNA follows: TGTGCCAGTAGGGCGGTTAGCGGGAAGAACACCGGGGAGCTGTTTTTT. This gives the protein CASRAVSGKNTGELFF. This sequence joins TRBV19 and TRBJ2-2; 8 nucleotides align to TRBD2. CDR1 LNHDA and CDR2 SQIVND come from the germline V gene (reference sequence). This CDR3 has 16 residues. V dropped 6 bases and J dropped 1; count of bases not matched to a gene: 7.

V is TRBV7-8 and J is TRBJ1-2; D gene ambiguous. Trimming stripped 2 bases from V and 5 bases from J, with 18 bases between. Germline lookup yields CDR1 SGHVS and CDR2 FQNEAQ. The CDR3 is made up of 16 amino acids. CDR3 protein: CASSLLLAPAEYGYTF. The CDR3 coding sequence is TGTGCCAGCAGCTTACTACTGGCTCCTGCGGAATATGGCTACACCTTC.

The rearrangement links TRBV10-3 to TRBJ1-2; no clear D. The V end was cut by 6 bases, the J end by 0 bases, with 11 bases between. The germline gives CDR1 ENHRY, CDR2 SYGVKD. The CDR3 contains 14 residues. The CDR3 nucleotides are TGTGCCATCAGCGTTTTACCTACTAACTATGGCTACACCTTC. It yields the protein CAISVLPTNYGYTF.

This chain uses TRBV7-9 with TRBJ1-5; 8 bases fit TRBD1. Germline CDR1 and CDR2: SEHNR and FQNEAQ (reference sequence). The J segment lost 4 bases and the V segment lost 5 bases, leaving 7 bases of the junction unmatched. The CDR3 is made up of 15 amino acids. The CDR3 nucleotides read TGTGCCAGCAGCCTGGGACAGGCTTCGAATCAGCCCCAGCATTTT. Protein sequence: CASSLGQASNQPQHF.

This clone was seen once. V is TRBV12-5 and J is TRBJ2-1, with 9 nucleotides matching TRBD1. There are 15 residues in the CDR3. V gave up 4 bases and J gave up 5 bases; unmatched junction bases: 6. CDR1 is LGHNT and CDR2 is FRNRAP in the germline V gene. CDR3 protein: CASGSGTGPHNEQFF. Here the CDR3 DNA reads TGTGCTAGTGGTTCGGGGACAGGGCCGCACAATGAGCAGTTCTTC.

V usage is TRBV25-1 and J usage is TRBJ2-1; D is unresolved. The CDR3 spans 18 residues. V dropped 2 bases and J dropped 2 bases, with 19 bases sitting between them. Germline assignment: CDR1 MGHDK and CDR2 SYGVNS. The chain's CDR3 is CASSEEVATHRPYNEQFF. In DNA form, the CDR3 reads TGTGCCAGCAGTGAAGAGGTAGCTACCCACCGTCCCTACAATGAGCAGTTCTTC.

The gene calls are TRBV11-2 and TRBJ2-2; TRBD2 is a possible D gene (5 bases). Trimming cost V 0 bases and J 7 bases, with 9 bases left between them. Germline-derived CDR1 and CDR2 are SGHAT and FQNNGV. The CDR3 has 14 amino acids. The CDR3 region has the DNA TGTGCCAGCAGCTTAGAAGCGGTGGGCGGGGAGCTGTTTTTT. Its translation is CASSLEAVGGELFF.

By its share, this clone is medium-sized (0.01 to 0.1%). Other DNA sequences within the sample encode an identical CDR3. The chain joins TRBV4-2 to TRBJ1-5; D not resolved. The CDR3 spans 14 residues. CDR1 is LGHNA, CDR2 YNFKEQ, per germline. The ends were cut back, 1 base at V and 4 bases at J, with 8 bases in the middle. As DNA, the CDR3 is TGTGCCAGCAGCCAAGGTGAAGGGAATCAGCCCCAGCATTTT. Encoded protein: CASSQGEGNQPQHF.

The gene calls are TRBV5-4 and TRBJ1-1; 7 nucleotides line up with TRBD1. CDR1 SGHNT and CDR2 YYREEE come from the germline V gene (reference sequence). This CDR3 is 17 amino acids long. Trimming cost V 4 bases and J 1 base; bases outside gene matches: 13. The CDR3 DNA reads as TGTGCCAGCAGCCCTGGGACAGCCTTGATGGGGAACACTGAAGCTTTCTTT. Its protein product is CASSPGTALMGNTEAFF.

Written as DNA, the CDR3 is TGCGCCAGCAGCCAATCAGGACAGTCCGGGCAGACCCAGTACTTC. It codes for CASSQSGQSGQTQYF. This chain connects TRBV4-1 to TRBJ2-5; D may be TRBD1 (6 bases). Germline values: CDR1 MGHRA, CDR2 YSYEKL. The CDR3 is 15 residues long. The V end was cut by 2 bases, the J end by 6 bases, with 16 bases between.

The rearrangement links TRBV11-2 to TRBJ1-1; 8 bases are shared with TRBD1. Trimming at V came to 5 bases and at J to 0 bases, leaving 5 bases not matched to a gene. The CDR3 is 15 residues long. In germline, CDR1 is SGHAT, CDR2 FQNNGV. The CDR3 sequence is CASSPPTGVNTEAFF. The DNA of the CDR3 is TGTGCCAGCAGCCCCCCGACAGGGGTGAACACTGAAGCTTTCTTT.